This T cell receptor beta chain was captured by sequencing in a study of identical twins. Overall study findings and caveats: There was an excess of low generation probability in the out-of-frame alpha sequences that twins shared.

MiXCR was run by TCRdb on the 5' RACE reads, yielding one entry per CDR3 protein. Of roughly 690,000 distinct CDR3 sequences listed, 21% were seen once; the top ten hold 4% to 5.5%. In the case of this clonotype: The antigen remains unidentified.

CDR1 is SNHLY and CDR2 is FYNNEI in the germline V gene. The CDR3 spans 13 residues. V shed 4 bases and J 7 bases; nucleotides not matched to a gene: 5. This sample also belongs to another study, concerning T cells expressing NK-cell markers.

This receptor was taken from a young woman in good health. The chain carries TRBV2 and TRBJ2-7; TRBD1 matches 9 bases. What was sequenced was PBMCs. The CDR3: CASSGDRVREQYF. In DNA, the CDR3 is TGTGCCAGCAGTGGGGACAGGGTGAGGGAGCAGTACTTC.